This T cell receptor beta chain was identified in a study of cytomegalovirus exposure and HLA in healthy donors. General observations from the study: Segments of the TCR beta V type were, in most cases, productive about 87% or about 30% of the time in an earlier analysis.

This clone showed up just once. What it binds is not known. The PCR contained 60 Vbeta and 13 Jbeta primers. The repertoire was sequenced with immunoSEQ multiplex PCR; TCRdb's copy has only in-frame clones and lacks some. The sample has around 190,000 clones; about 80% are singletons. The CDR3 runs to 13 residues. J lost 4 bases, V lost 3 bases, and 3 bases had no gene match. Germline V CDR1 and CDR2: GTSNPN, SVGIG (reference sequence). Specimen: PBMCs. The chain combines TRBV30 with TRBJ2-1; 7 nucleotides line up with TRBD2. This TCR was sampled from a man aged 25 to 40 in good health and CMV-seronegative. Here the CDR3 DNA reads TGTGCCTGGAGCGGACTAGGATACAATGAGCAGTTCTTC. It codes for CAWSGLGYNEQFF. The full variable domain, with the rest looked up from reference TRBV30 and TRBJ2-1, is SQTIHQWPATLVQPVGSPLSLECTVEGTSNPNLYWYRQAAGRGLQLLFYSVGIGQISSEVPQNLSASRPQDRQFILSSKKLLLSDSGFYLCAWSGLGYNEQFFGPGTRLTVL.